This T cell receptor beta chain is drawn from a study of regulatory T cells in long-lasting Graves disease. For the study at large: Newly diagnosed Graves' patients had taken antithyroid drugs under 3 months. Study-wide results and limits: Persistent Graves' patients showed reduced TCR diversity versus newly diagnosed patients.

Described time point: newly diagnosed GD, antithyroid drugs for less than 3 months. PBMC-derived RNA was used for the TCR library. The table lists this clonotype with many counts. Its antigen is unidentified. Building the TCR beta libraries relied on iRepertoire HTBI primers, and CDR3 regions underwent Arm-PCR. A single record per CDR3 protein comes from TCRdb applying MiXCR to the multiplex PCR reads. The sample has fewer than 650,000 distinct CDR3 sequences, under 20% seen once. These data were likewise used in another study, on T cells in Graves' hyperthyroidism and ophthalmopathy. From that second work: The study used the HTBI primer set for a first-round RT-PCR of the TCR CDR3.

The TCR comes from a woman in her 30s with Graves disease. The material sequenced was peripheral blood mononuclear cells (PBMCs), taken at new diagnosis, from a patient treated with antithyroid drugs.

For the CDR3, the DNA is TGTGCCAGCCCTTCGGGACACCTGGGCACTGAAGCTTTCTTT. It is translated as CASPSGHLGTEAFF. V is TRBV5-8 and J is TRBJ1-1; the D gene is possibly TRBD1 (6 bases). V was pared by 7 bases and J by 4 bases, with 17 bases between. The CDR3 has 14 residues. Germline V lookup: CDR1 SGHTS, CDR2 YDEGEE.